This TCR beta chain was recorded in a study of cytomegalovirus exposure and HLA in healthy donors. Concerning this clone: Antigen specificity is unknown.

Study results and limitations: An analysis that was carried out later associated 15,000 to 20,000 TCR beta sequences with HLA alleles at 0.05 false discovery rate. The records held CMV serostatus as the only immune exposure information.

13 Jbeta primers and 60 Vbeta primers were used for the PCR. Profiled with immunoSEQ multiplex PCR; TCRdb holds only in-frame clones, not every one. Here the sample spans 35,000 to 45,000 clones, around 70% being singletons. This TCR was sampled from a woman younger than 45 in good health and CMV-seronegative. Specimen: PBMCs.

The CDR3, as DNA: TGTGCCAGCAGACGACCTATGGACAGGGACTATGGCTACACCTTC. Amino acids: CASRRPMDRDYGYTF. The chain links TRBV11-2 to TRBJ1-2; TRBD1 aligns across 8 bases. The CDR3 is 15 residues long. Unmatched junction bases numbered 9, after V lost 6 bases and J lost 3 bases. CDR1 is SGHAT, CDR2 FQNNGV, per germline.